A single sample is the source of the 26 T cell receptor beta chains below, sequenced in a study of blood T cell repertoires in COVID-19. Assay used: immunoSEQ multiplex PCR; TCRdb lists only in-frame clones, some missing. The table has roughly 420,000 clones, roughly 90% seen once. The sequencing sample was made of PBMCs or T cells enriched from blood (not recorded which). The receptors derive from a woman aged 30 to 39 with acute COVID-19.

The CDR3 region has the DNA TGTGCCAGCAGTGATGTAATCGGGACAGGGGGATCACCCCTCCACTTT. Its protein product is CASSDVIGTGGSPLHF. The chain joins TRBV2 to TRBJ1-6, with 11 bases that match TRBD1. The germline CDR1 and CDR2 sequences are SNHLY and FYNNEI. The CDR3 consists of 16 residues. J gave up 10 bases and V 3 bases, and 8 bases lay outside the gene matches.

The chain joins TRBV5-6 to TRBJ1-6; TRBD1 might be the D (5 bases). Germline-derived CDR1 and CDR2 are SGHDT and YYEEEE. This CDR3 spans 15 amino acids. Trimming pared 4 bases from V and 6 bases from J, leaving 14 bases between. CDR3 in amino acids: CASSLTDRVNSPLHF. The CDR3 bases are TGTGCCAGCAGCCTGACCGACAGAGTTAATTCACCCCTCCACTTT.

Of note for this clone: Other DNA sequences in this sample translate to the same CDR3. This sequence joins TRBV29-1 and TRBJ2-7; TRBD1 matches at 7 bases. The CDR3 has 12 amino acids. Germline assignment: CDR1 SQVTM and CDR2 ANQGSEA. Trimming at V came to 5 bases and at J to 0 bases, leaving 1 base not matched to a gene. CDR3 sequence: CSVRDSSYEQYF. The CDR3 coding sequence is TGCAGCGTTCGGGACAGCTCCTACGAGCAGTACTTC.

The chain combines TRBV6-5 with TRBJ1-5; 8 bases are a match to TRBD1. Trimming took 7 bases from V and 3 from J; bases not matched to a gene: 2. Germline CDR1 is MNHEY and CDR2 is SVGAGI. The CDR3 consists of 13 residues. The CDR3 loop is CASKGQDNQPQHF. The CDR3 coding sequence is TGTGCCAGCAAGGGACAGGACAATCAGCCCCAGCATTTT.

The gene calls are TRBV12-5 and TRBJ2-7; 9 positions agree with TRBD1. The CDR3 is 15 residues long. CDR1 LGHNT and CDR2 FRNRAP come from the germline V gene. J was trimmed by 3 bases and V by 5 bases; bases with no gene match: 8. CDR3 nucleotides: TGTGCTAGTGGTCTACCGGGACAGGGTAGCTACGAGCAGTACTTC. Translation: CASGLPGQGSYEQYF.

This clone was detected only a few times. This rearrangement joins TRBV30 to TRBJ1-6, with D possibly being TRBD1 (5 bases). The CDR3 runs 16 residues. V lost 2 bases and J 0 bases, leaving 11 bases between the germline ends. In germline, CDR1 is GTSNPN, CDR2 SVGIG (reference sequence). The CDR3 region is CAWSTPRGSYNSPLHF. The CDR3 DNA reads as TGTGCCTGGAGTACGCCAAGGGGCTCCTATAATTCACCCCTCCACTTT. Full variable domain (rest looked up from reference TRBV30 and TRBJ1-6): SQTIHQWPATLVQPVGSPLSLECTVEGTSNPNLYWYRQAAGRGLQLLFYSVGIGQISSEVPQNLSASRPQDRQFILSSKKLLLSDSGFYLCAWSTPRGSYNSPLHFGNGTRLTVT.

V is TRBV11-2 and J is TRBJ1-5; D possibly corresponds to TRBD1 (5 bases). There are 16 residues in the CDR3. Trimming removed 5 bases at V and 0 bases at J, with 14 bases between. Germline V gene sequence: CDR1 SGHAT, CDR2 FQNNGV. The CDR3 nucleotides are TGTGCCAGCAGCCCAGACAGCGAGTCTAGCAATCAGCCCCAGCATTTT. Protein sequence: CASSPDSESSNQPQHF.

V and J are TRBV24-1 and TRBJ2-3, with TRBD2 identical over 9 bases. The CDR3 has 14 residues. V was pared by 7 bases and J by 6 bases, with 7 bases of the junction left unmatched. Germline CDR1 KGHDR, CDR2 SFDVKD. The CDR3 DNA follows: TGTGCCACCAGGGCTAGCGGGGCCCTCGATACGCAGTATTTT. Its translation: CATRASGALDTQYF.

The V and J genes are TRBV27 and TRBJ2-7, with D hard to call. The V end was cut by 1 base, the J end by 5 bases, with 9 bases between. This CDR3 has 13 amino acids. The V gene's germline CDR1 is MNHEY and CDR2 SMNVEV (reference sequence). The CDR3 sequence: CASSLWQAHEQYF. Written as DNA, the CDR3 is TGTGCCAGCAGTTTATGGCAGGCCCACGAGCAGTACTTC.

This clone has just a few counts. The V gene is TRBV7-6, the J gene TRBJ2-7; 8 bases align to TRBD1. The germline gives CDR1 SGHVS, CDR2 FNYEAQ. Germline trimming cut 0 bases from V and 1 base from J; bases unmatched to any gene: 8. The CDR3 covers 17 residues. The DNA of the CDR3 is TGTGCCAGCAGCTTAGCTACAGGGGGGTCAGCTTCCTACGAGCAGTACTTC. Translating gives CASSLATGGSASYEQYF.

V gene TRBV10-2 combines with J gene TRBJ2-1; 9 positions agree with TRBD2. CDR1 and CDR2 from the germline V gene are WSHSY and SAAADI. With 2 bases clipped from V and 6 bases from J, the junction kept 26 bases outside the gene matches. This CDR3 has 22 amino acids. The CDR3 spells CASSESPLGSSGGRTRGNEQFF. For the CDR3, the DNA is TGCGCCAGCAGTGAGAGTCCCCTCGGTAGTAGCGGGGGCCGTACTCGTGGCAATGAGCAGTTCTTC.

The chain links TRBV30 to TRBJ1-5; D is undetermined. There are 16 residues in the CDR3. V was trimmed by 4 bases and J by 0 bases, leaving 16 bases between them. Germline V gene data show CDR1 as GTSNPN and CDR2 as SVGIG (reference sequence). The CDR3 sequence is CAWTAAELDSNQPQHF. CDR3 sequence (DNA): TGTGCCTGGACGGCGGCAGAACTCGATAGCAATCAGCCCCAGCATTTT. Full variable domain (remainder filled in from reference TRBV30 and TRBJ1-5): SQTIHQWPATLVQPVGSPLSLECTVEGTSNPNLYWYRQAAGRGLQLLFYSVGIGQISSEVPQNLSASRPQDRQFILSSKKLLLSDSGFYLCAWTAAELDSNQPQHFGDGTRLSIL.

The V call is TRBV7-9, the J call TRBJ2-6; possible D gene TRBD2, 5 bases. Germline lookup yields CDR1 SEHNR and CDR2 FQNEAQ (reference sequence). CDR3 length: 19 residues. V lost 1 base, J lost 0 bases, and 16 bases lay in between. The CDR3 region has the DNA TGTGCCAGCAGCTTAGTCGGCCGGAGGCAATTCTCTGGGGCCAACGTCCTGACTTTC. As protein: CASSLVGRRQFSGANVLTF.

The V and J genes are TRBV7-8 and TRBJ1-2, with D tentatively TRBD1 (5 bases). This CDR3 is 16 amino acids long. From germline, CDR1 is SGHVS and CDR2 FQNEAQ. V lost 5 bases, J lost 2 bases, and 18 bases lay in between. The CDR3 region is CASSTFGGGNNYGYTF. The CDR3 nucleotides are TGTGCCAGCAGCACGTTTGGGGGGGGAAACAACTATGGCTACACCTTC.

This chain joins TRBV30 and TRBJ2-7, with TRBD1 matching 8 bases. Per the germline V gene, CDR1 is GTSNPN and CDR2 is SVGIG (reference sequence). V was clipped by 2 bases and J by 6 bases; unmatched bases: 12. CDR3 size: 15 residues. The CDR3 loop reads CAWSFGQGKTGEQYF. In DNA, the CDR3 is TGTGCCTGGAGTTTCGGACAGGGAAAGACGGGCGAGCAGTACTTC.

This clone was counted a single time. The gene calls are TRBV29-1 and TRBJ1-2; 9 bases agree with TRBD1. V lost 3 bases and J lost 4; bases outside the gene matches: 3. The CDR3 is 13 amino acids. The germline V gene has CDR1 SQVTM and CDR2 ANQGSEA. CDR3 sequence: CSVDGDRAYGYTF. The CDR3, as DNA: TGCAGCGTTGATGGGGACAGGGCCTATGGCTACACCTTC.

V is TRBV5-1 and J is TRBJ2-1; 9 bases fit TRBD2. The CDR3 totals 13 residues. Germline CDR1 SGHRS, CDR2 YFSETQ. Unmatched junction bases numbered 2, after V lost 4 bases and J lost 6 bases. The CDR3 spells CASSLGLANEQFF. The CDR3 DNA reads TGCGCCAGCAGCCTGGGACTAGCCAATGAGCAGTTCTTC. Filled out from reference TRBV5-1 and TRBJ2-1, the complete variable domain reads KAGVTQTPRYLIKTRGQQVTLSCSPISGHRSVSWYQQTPGQGLQFLFEYFSETQRNKGNFPGRFSGRQFSNSRSEMNVSTLELGDSALYLCASSLGLANEQFFGPGTRLTVL.

The gene calls are TRBV27 and TRBJ1-6; 7 bases align to TRBD1. J was trimmed by 5 bases and V by 4 bases; bases with no gene match: 2. This CDR3 has 14 residues. Germline-derived CDR1 and CDR2 are MNHEY and SMNVEV (reference sequence). DNA of the CDR3: TGTGCCAGCAGTTCACAGGGGAATAATTCACCCCTCCACTTT. Translated, it gives CASSSQGNNSPLHF.

The chain links TRBV19 to TRBJ1-6, with a possible D match to TRBD1 (5 bases). This CDR3 comprises 16 residues. CDR1 and CDR2 (germline): LNHDA, SQIVND (reference sequence). V lost 6 bases, J lost 5 bases, and 17 bases lay in between. The CDR3 sequence is CASRGPTGDDNSPLHF. The CDR3 bases are TGTGCCAGTAGGGGGCCTACGGGGGATGATAATTCACCCCTCCACTTT.

In its sample, this clone was seen a few times. The chain carries TRBV5-4 and TRBJ1-3, with 9 bases fitting TRBD1. Germline V lookup: CDR1 SGHNT, CDR2 YYREEE (reference sequence). The CDR3 is 15 residues long. Trimming took 0 bases from V and 2 from J; bases not matched to a gene: 0. In DNA form, the CDR3 reads TGTGCCAGCAGCTTGGACAGGGGGCCTGGAAACACCATATATTTT. The encoded protein is CASSLDRGPGNTIYF.

The gene calls are TRBV9 and TRBJ2-2; D call uncertain. Germline CDR1 is SGDLS and CDR2 is YYNGEE. The CDR3 runs 15 residues. The V end lost 0 bases, the J end lost 3 bases, and 9 bases lay between the germline ends. The DNA of the CDR3 is TGTGCCAGCAGCGTAGAAGCGTGGGACACCGGGGAGCTGTTTTTT. As protein: CASSVEAWDTGELFF.

The chain couples TRBV27 to TRBJ1-2; 7 nucleotides line up with TRBD1. The V segment lost 3 bases and the J segment 4 bases; nucleotides outside the gene matches: 5. This CDR3 is built from 14 residues. Germline V gene data show CDR1 as MNHEY and CDR2 as SMNVEV (reference sequence). The CDR3 spells CASSFRQGSYGYTF. The CDR3 region has the DNA TGTGCCAGCAGTTTCCGACAGGGTAGCTATGGCTACACCTTC.

This chain connects TRBV6-5 to TRBJ2-2, with 7 bases lining up with TRBD2. The germline gives CDR1 MNHEY, CDR2 SVGAGI. The CDR3 covers 15 residues. V shed 6 bases and J 4 bases; nucleotides not matched to a gene: 8. CDR3 nucleotide sequence: TGTGCCAGCAGCCGACCATCGGGGGGCACCGGGGAGCTGTTTTTT. Protein sequence: CASSRPSGGTGELFF.

The chain carries TRBV3-1 (or the pseudogene TRBV3-2) and TRBJ2-7; D gene unclear. With 0 bases removed from V and 5 bases from J, the gap between germline ends came to 5 bases. Germline V gene sequence: CDR1 LGHDT, CDR2 YNNKEL (reference sequence). The CDR3 contains 12 residues. CDR3 in DNA: TGTGCCAGCAGCCAAGAGGGCCACGAGCAGTACTTC. Its translation is CASSQEGHEQYF.

This CDR3 is CASSLWVAGGNEQFF. The CDR3 nucleotides are TGTGCCAGCAGCTTATGGGTAGCGGGGGGCAATGAGCAGTTCTTC. The V and J genes are TRBV7-9 and TRBJ2-1, with TRBD2 matching over 10 bases. The CDR3 runs 15 residues. Germline trimming cut 2 bases from V and 6 bases from J; bases unmatched to any gene: 4. The germline CDR1 and CDR2 sequences are SEHNR and FQNEAQ (reference sequence). Full variable domain (outside the CDR3, taken from reference TRBV7-9 and TRBJ2-1): DTGVSQNPRHKITKRGQNVTFRCDPISEHNRLYWYRQTLGQGPEFLTYFQNEAQLEKSRLLSDRFSAERPKGSFSTLEIQRTEQGDSAMYLCASSLWVAGGNEQFFGPGTRLTVL.

This chain joins TRBV29-1 and TRBJ2-5; weak D call: TRBD1 (6 bases). This CDR3 has 13 residues. Germline CDR1 reads SQVTM; CDR2 reads ANQGSEA. V was shortened by 6 bases and J by 2 bases, with 13 bases between the two germline ends. CDR3 nucleotide sequence: TGCAGCGTCTCCCTCAGGGGACAAGAGACCCAGTACTTC. It yields the protein CSVSLRGQETQYF.